Listed below are T cell receptor beta chains from one sample, sequenced in a study of T cell responses to AZD1222 COVID-19 vaccine. Profiled with immunoSEQ multiplex PCR; TCRdb holds only in-frame clones, not every one. The table lists some 160,000 clones, roughly 93% of them singletons. The sequencing here drew on peripheral blood, taken on day 0 of AZD1222 vaccination. Source of these receptors: an adult in good health. CDR3s include the opening cysteine and the closing phenylalanine or tryptophan. Fields, in order: V gene, clone size, D gene, J gene, CDR3 DNA, CDR3 protein. D genes are given only for firm matches. A row's size may be missing; if present it is once, few, many or a size class.

>TRBV7-2|-|-|TRBJ2-1
TGTGCCAGCAGCGCAAGACTAGGCCCCTCCTACAATGAGCAGTTCTTC
CASSARLGPSYNEQFF
>TRBV30|-|-|TRBJ1-1
TGTGCCTGGAATGTGGGCGGACTGAACACTGAAGCTTTCTTT
CAWNVGGLNTEAFF
>TRBV5-4|-|-|TRBJ1-5
TGTGCCAGCAGCTTGGAACGGAATCAGCCCCAGCATTTT
CASSLERNQPQHF
>TRBV19|-|TRBD1|TRBJ1-1
TGTGCCAGTAGTTTATATCGGGACAGCAGATCTGAAGCTTTCTTT
CASSLYRDSRSEAFF
>TRBV7-2|-|-|TRBJ1-5
TGTGCCAGCAGCTCCGGCTATTATCAGCCCCAGCATTTT
CASSSGYYQPQHF
>TRBV5-1|-|-|TRBJ1-5
TGCGCCAGCAGCTTGGGGCCGAATCAGCCCCAGCATTTT
CASSLGPNQPQHF
>TRBV12-3/TRBV12-4|-|-|TRBJ1-2
TGTGCCAGCAGTTTTGACAGAACCTATGGCTACACCTTC
CASSFDRTYGYTF
>TRBV4-1|-|-|TRBJ2-2
TGCGCCAGCAGCCAAGTGGGGCTTATCACCGGGGAGCTGTTTTTT
CASSQVGLITGELFF
>TRBV13|-|-|TRBJ1-2
TGTGCCAGCAGCATGTCGCGACAGAGCTATGGCTACACCTTC
CASSMSRQSYGYTF
>TRBV28|-|-|TRBJ1-5
TGTGCCAGCAGTTTAGCCGGCTTGGCAGACCTTAGCAATCAGCCCCAGCATTTT
CASSLAGLADLSNQPQHF
>TRBV4-2|-|-|TRBJ1-5
TGTGCCAGCAGCCAAGACGGGTCCGGGAATCAGCCCCAGCATTTT
CASSQDGSGNQPQHF
>TRBV2|-|-|TRBJ1-5
TGTGCCAGCAGTGAACATGTGGTTCAGAGCAATCAGCCCCAGCATTTT
CASSEHVVQSNQPQHF
>TRBV19|-|TRBD1|TRBJ2-7
TGTGCCAGTAGTAGACCCGGGACAGCGCACTACGAGCAGTACTTC
CASSRPGTAHYEQYF
>TRBV12-5|-|TRBD1|TRBJ1-1
TGTGCTAGTGGTACCGGACAGGCTCGGGAAGCTTTCTTT
CASGTGQAREAFF
>TRBV19|-|-|TRBJ2-1
TGTGCCAGTAGTATAGTTGGGGGACCAGTGACCGATGAGCAGTTCTTC
CASSIVGGPVTDEQFF
>TRBV4-2|-|-|TRBJ2-3
TGTGCCAGCAGCCAAGACCCCCAGCTGGCAGATACGCAGTATTTT
CASSQDPQLADTQYF
>TRBV5-1|-|-|TRBJ1-2
TGCGCCAGCAGGGGCGGGAATGGCTACACCTTC
CASRGGNGYTF
>TRBV2|-|TRBD1|TRBJ1-5
TGTGCCAGCAGTGACCAGGGGGCGGGTGTCTTAAGTAGCAATCAGCCCCAGCATTTT
CASSDQGAGVLSSNQPQHF
>TRBV15|-|TRBD2|TRBJ2-3
TGTGCCACCAGCAGAGTTCGCGGGGGGGCTGAAGATACGCAGTATTTT
CATSRVRGGAEDTQYF
>TRBV11-2|-|-|TRBJ2-1
TGTGCCAGCAGTTCGGGGCACAATGAGCAGTTCTTC
CASSSGHNEQFF
>TRBV20-1|-|TRBD2|TRBJ2-1
TGCAGTGCTAGTGGGCGGGGGAACAATGAGCAGTTCTTC
CSASGRGNNEQFF
>TRBV28|-|TRBD1|TRBJ1-1
TGTGCCAGCAGTGGTCCGAACAGGGGTGAAGCTTTCTTT
CASSGPNRGEAFF
>TRBV27|-|-|TRBJ1-1
TGTGCCAGCAGTTTAAGACAGGACGTGAACACTGAAGCTTTCTTT
CASSLRQDVNTEAFF
>TRBV5-6|-|-|TRBJ2-7
TGTGCCAGCAGCCGAGGCTTACTCCCCACGATCTACGAGCAGTACTTC
CASSRGLLPTIYEQYF
>TRBV6-5|-|-|TRBJ1-5
TGTGCCAGCAGTCGAAGCATTTCGAATCAGCCCCAGCATTTT
CASSRSISNQPQHF
>TRBV24-1|-|-|TRBJ1-1
TGTGCCACCAGTGCTGCGGGATTTCCGAACACTGAAGCTTTCTTT
CATSAAGFPNTEAFF
>TRBV6-5|few|-|TRBJ2-1
TGTGCCAGCACCTTAGCGAGCTGGGCGCAGTTCTTC
CASTLASWAQFF
>TRBV29-1|-|-|TRBJ2-3
TGCAGCCTAGGGAGGATTAACACAGATACGCAGTATTTT
CSLGRINTDTQYF
>TRBV6-5|-|-|TRBJ1-6
TGTGCCAGCAGTTTCGGGAAACTAAATTCACCCCTCCACTTT
CASSFGKLNSPLHF
>TRBV12-3/TRBV12-4|-|-|TRBJ2-3
TGTGCCAGCCGGGACATCACAGATACGCAGTATTTT
CASRDITDTQYF
>TRBV15|-|-|TRBJ2-1
TGTGCCACCAGCCCGCAGGGTTGGGCCGGGGCGAATGAGCAGTTCTTC
CATSPQGWAGANEQFF
>TRBV5-4|-|TRBD2|TRBJ2-1
TGTGCCAGCAGCTGGGGAGGGGCTAGCGGCTACAATGAGCAGTTCTTC
CASSWGGASGYNEQFF
>TRBV30|-|-|TRBJ1-5
TGTGCCTGGACTCAGGACAGCAATCAGCCCCAGCATTTT
CAWTQDSNQPQHF
>TRBV10-3|-|-|TRBJ2-3
TGTGCCATCAGTGAGGTGACAGATACGCAGTATTTT
CAISEVTDTQYF
>TRBV2|once|-|TRBJ1-3
TGTGCCAGCAGTGCAGAGGGACCTTTTAGTGGAAACACCATATATTTT
CASSAEGPFSGNTIYF
>TRBV4-1|once|-|TRBJ1-2
TGCGCCAGCAGCCAAGTTGCAGACAAATCTTACTATGGCTACACCTTC
CASSQVADKSYYGYTF
>TRBV28|-|TRBD1|TRBJ1-4
TGTGCCAGCAGTATCGACAGGGGGCTAAGAGCAACTAATGAAAAACTGTTTTTT
CASSIDRGLRATNEKLFF
>TRBV12-3/TRBV12-4|-|-|TRBJ1-1
TGTGCCAGCAGTTTAGGGTGGACTGAAGCTTTCTTT
CASSLGWTEAFF
>TRBV18|-|-|TRBJ1-2
TGTGCCAGCTCACCATCGGTAGATGGCTACACCTTC
CASSPSVDGYTF
>TRBV18|-|-|TRBJ1-5
TGTGCCAGCTCACCCACGGGAGGCGATCAGCCCCAGCATTTT
CASSPTGGDQPQHF
>TRBV7-9|-|-|TRBJ2-2
TGTGCCAGCAGCTTTACTCAGGCCGGGGAGCTGTTTTTT
CASSFTQAGELFF
>TRBV4-2|-|-|TRBJ2-4
TGTGCCAGCAGCCAAGTGGGTGGGGTAACCAAAAACATTCAGTACTTC
CASSQVGGVTKNIQYF
>TRBV7-9|-|-|TRBJ1-1
TGTGCCAGCAGCTATAGGAACACTGAAGCTTTCTTT
CASSYRNTEAFF
>TRBV15|-|-|TRBJ2-7
TGTGCCACCAGCAGAGATGAGGGTTACGAGCAGTACTTC
CATSRDEGYEQYF